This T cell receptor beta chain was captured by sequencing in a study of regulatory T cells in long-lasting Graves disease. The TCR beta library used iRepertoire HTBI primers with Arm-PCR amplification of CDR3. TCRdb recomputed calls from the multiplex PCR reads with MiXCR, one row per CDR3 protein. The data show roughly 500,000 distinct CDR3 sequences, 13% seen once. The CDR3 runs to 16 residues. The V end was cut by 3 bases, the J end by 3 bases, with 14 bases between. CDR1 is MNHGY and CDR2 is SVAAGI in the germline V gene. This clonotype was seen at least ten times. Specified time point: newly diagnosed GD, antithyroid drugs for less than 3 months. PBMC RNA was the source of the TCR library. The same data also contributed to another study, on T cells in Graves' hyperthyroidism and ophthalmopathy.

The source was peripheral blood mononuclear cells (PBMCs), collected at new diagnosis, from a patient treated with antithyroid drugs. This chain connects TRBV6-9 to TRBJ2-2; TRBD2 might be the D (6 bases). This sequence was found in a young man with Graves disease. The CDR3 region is CASSYAYQRDTGELFF. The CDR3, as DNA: TGTGCCAGCAGTTACGCTTACCAGCGGGACACCGGGGAGCTGTTTTTT.